Listed here is a single T cell receptor (beta chain). The antigen is unknown. The sample is drawn from a study of lymphopenia after photon versus proton radiotherapy. General observations from the study: Post-nadir TCR diversity decline inversely tracked overall survival among those who died.

Assay used: immunoSEQ multiplex PCR; TCRdb lists only in-frame clones, some missing. Seen here are roughly 30,000 clones, about 87% observed once, and the top ten hold around 50%. V shed 10 bases, J shed 10 bases, and the junction held 8 bases outside the gene matches. In germline, CDR1 is MNHEY, CDR2 SVGAGI. This CDR3 is built from 13 residues. The sample was peripheral blood, taken from a patient treated with proton-based radiotherapy. This chain connects TRBV6-5 to TRBJ1-6; 9 positions match TRBD1. The sequence came from an older woman with cholangiocarcinoma. Some clones in this sample may be carry-over from other donors' samples. The CDR3 bases are TGTGCCACCCTCCGGGACAGGGACTCACCCCTCCACTTT. It encodes CATLRDRDSPLHF.